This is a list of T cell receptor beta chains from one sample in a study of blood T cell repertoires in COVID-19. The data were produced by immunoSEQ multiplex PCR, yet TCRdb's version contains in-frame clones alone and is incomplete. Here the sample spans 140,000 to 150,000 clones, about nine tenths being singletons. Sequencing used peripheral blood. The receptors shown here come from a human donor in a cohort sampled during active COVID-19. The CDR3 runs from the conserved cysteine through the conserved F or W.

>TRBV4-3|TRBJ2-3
CASSQVGQGTDTQYF
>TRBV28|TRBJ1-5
CASRTTLRGHQPQHF
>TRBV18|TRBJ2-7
CASSPLREHEQYF
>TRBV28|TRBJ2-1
CASSLSLGGINEQFF
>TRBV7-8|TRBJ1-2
CASSFRQGNYGYTF
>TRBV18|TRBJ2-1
CASSRDRVNEQFF
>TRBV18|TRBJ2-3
CASSRQRGDTDTQYF
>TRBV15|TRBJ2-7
CATSRDLGGSEQYF
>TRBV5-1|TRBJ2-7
CASSFIAGGSYEQYF
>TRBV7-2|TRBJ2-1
CASSWASGSLEANEQFF
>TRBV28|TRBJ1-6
CASSQQGRGSPLHF
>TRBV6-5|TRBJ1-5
CASSSARDRNQPQHF
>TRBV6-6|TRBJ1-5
CASRLTVSNQPQHF
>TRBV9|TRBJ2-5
CASSVLDRGRETQYF
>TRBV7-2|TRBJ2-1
CASSLAGRNNEQFF
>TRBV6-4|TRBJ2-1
CASSDYRAGGPLGEQFF
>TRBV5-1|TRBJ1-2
CASSEDGSAGGGYTF
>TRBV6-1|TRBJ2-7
CASSERWGTGSYEQYF
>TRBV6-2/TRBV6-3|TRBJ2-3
CASSLTSGTATQYF
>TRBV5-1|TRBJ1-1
CASSFQTGNTEAFF
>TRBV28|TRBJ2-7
CASSPPLSYEQYF
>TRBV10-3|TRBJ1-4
CAISEGSTGTGEEKLFF
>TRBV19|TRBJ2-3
CASSPPGAGVTDTQYF
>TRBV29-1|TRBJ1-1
CSVGRQVTEAFF
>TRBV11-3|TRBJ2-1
CASKQGSSYNEQFF
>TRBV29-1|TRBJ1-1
CSVALRAQNTEAFF
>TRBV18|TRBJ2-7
CASSPRGVGSYEQYF
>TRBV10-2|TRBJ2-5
CASSESGTREETQYF
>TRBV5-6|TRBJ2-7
CASSLLQQPSYEQYF
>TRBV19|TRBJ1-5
CASSISTGQGFQPQHF
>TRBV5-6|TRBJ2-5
CASSLAPGGNQETQYF
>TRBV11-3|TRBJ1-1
CASSLAGSDNTEAFF
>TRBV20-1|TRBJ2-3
CSASSSGRNTDTQYF
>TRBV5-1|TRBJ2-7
CASSLFTSGTPSYEQYF
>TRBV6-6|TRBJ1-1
CASFVAGRENTEAFF
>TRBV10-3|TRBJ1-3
CAISEGQGNTIYF
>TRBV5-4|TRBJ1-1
CASTMRDQGGTEAFF
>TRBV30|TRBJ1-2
CAWSWTPGQNYGYTF
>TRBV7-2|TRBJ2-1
CASSYDSGVGNEQFF